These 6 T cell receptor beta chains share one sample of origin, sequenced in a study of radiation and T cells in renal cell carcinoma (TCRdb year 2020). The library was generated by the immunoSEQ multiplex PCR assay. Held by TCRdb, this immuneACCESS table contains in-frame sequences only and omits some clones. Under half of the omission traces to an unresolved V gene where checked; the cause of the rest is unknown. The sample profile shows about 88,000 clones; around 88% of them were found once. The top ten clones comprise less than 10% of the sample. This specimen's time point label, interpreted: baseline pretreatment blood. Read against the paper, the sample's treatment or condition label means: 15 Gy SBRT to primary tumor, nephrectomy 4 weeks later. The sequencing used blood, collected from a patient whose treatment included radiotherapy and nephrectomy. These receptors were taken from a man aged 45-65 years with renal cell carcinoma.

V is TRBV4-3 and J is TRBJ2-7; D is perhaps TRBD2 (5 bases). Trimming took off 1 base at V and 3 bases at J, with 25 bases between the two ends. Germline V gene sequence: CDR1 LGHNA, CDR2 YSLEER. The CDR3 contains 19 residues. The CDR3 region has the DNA TGCGCCAGCAGCCAAGGAGTGTCATGGAGGACGGAGCCCGTCTACGAGCAGTACTTC. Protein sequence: CASSQGVSWRTEPVYEQYF.

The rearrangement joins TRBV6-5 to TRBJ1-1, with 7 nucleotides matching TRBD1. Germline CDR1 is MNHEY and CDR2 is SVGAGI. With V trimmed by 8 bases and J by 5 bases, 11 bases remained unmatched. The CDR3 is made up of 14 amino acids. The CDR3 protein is CASRIGQGGTEAFF. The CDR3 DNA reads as TGTGCCAGCCGGATAGGGCAGGGGGGGACTGAAGCTTTCTTT.

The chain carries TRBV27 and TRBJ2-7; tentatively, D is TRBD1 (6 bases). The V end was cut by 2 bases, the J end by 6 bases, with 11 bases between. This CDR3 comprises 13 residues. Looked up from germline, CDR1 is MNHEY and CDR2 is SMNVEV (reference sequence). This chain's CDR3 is CASSLGQGREQYF. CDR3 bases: TGTGCCAGCAGTTTAGGTCAGGGGCGCGAGCAGTACTTC.

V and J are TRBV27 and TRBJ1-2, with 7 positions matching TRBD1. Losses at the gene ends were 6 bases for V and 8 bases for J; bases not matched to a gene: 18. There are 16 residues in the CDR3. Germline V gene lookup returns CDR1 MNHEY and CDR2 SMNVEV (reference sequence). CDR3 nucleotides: TGTGCCAGCAGCCTCCAGGGACAGAAGGGGAGAGAGGGCTACACCTTC. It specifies CASSLQGQKGREGYTF.

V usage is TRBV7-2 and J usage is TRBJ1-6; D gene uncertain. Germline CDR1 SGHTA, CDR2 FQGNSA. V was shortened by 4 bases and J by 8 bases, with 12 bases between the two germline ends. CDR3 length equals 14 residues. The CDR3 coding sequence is TGTGCCAGCAGCTCCGGGGTATTGGATTCACCCCTCCACTTT. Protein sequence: CASSSGVLDSPLHF.

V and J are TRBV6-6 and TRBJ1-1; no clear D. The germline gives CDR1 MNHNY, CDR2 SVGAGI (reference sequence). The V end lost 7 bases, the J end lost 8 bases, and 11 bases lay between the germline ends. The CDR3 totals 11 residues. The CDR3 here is CASKTGSEAFF. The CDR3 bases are TGTGCCAGCAAAACGGGGAGCGAAGCTTTCTTT.